One and the same sample provided the 17 T cell receptor beta chains below, sequenced in a study of shared clonotypes between healthy human individuals. Sequencing used immunoSEQ multiplex PCR; TCRdb keeps in-frame clones, though not all of them. The sample holds roughly 2,000,000 clones, approximately 94% seen once. CD45RO-negative cells were positively selected for CCR7, leaving out terminally differentiated effector memory CD45RA+ cells. Sample: naive CD8+ T cells sorted from blood. These receptors all come from a man aged 18-30 years in good health.

This clone has a handful of counts. The chain links TRBV5-6 to TRBJ1-1; D ambiguous. Germline CDR1 SGHDT, CDR2 YYEEEE. The CDR3 has 12 residues. The V and J ends lost 4 bases and 7 bases respectively, with 11 bases between them. CDR3 region: CASSIVGLEAFF. The CDR3 nucleotides are TGTGCCAGCAGCATCGTAGGGCTTGAAGCTTTCTTT.

This sequence joins TRBV6-5 and TRBJ1-2, with 11 positions matching TRBD1. The CDR3 has 13 residues. V gave up 5 bases and J gave up 8 bases; unmatched junction bases: 4. Germline V CDR1 and CDR2: MNHEY, SVGAGI. CDR3 sequence: CASSQDRGQGYTF. The CDR3 nucleotides are TGTGCCAGCAGTCAGGACAGGGGGCAAGGCTACACCTTC.

The chain carries TRBV7-6 and TRBJ2-1; D ambiguous. The germline V and J ends were trimmed by 4 bases and 0 bases, with 7 bases remaining between them. This CDR3 region has 14 residues. Looked up from germline, CDR1 is SGHVS and CDR2 is FNYEAQ. In DNA, the CDR3 is TGTGCCAGCAGCTCTAGGGCCTCCTACAATGAGCAGTTCTTC. The encoded protein is CASSSRASYNEQFF. The entire variable domain, with the rest obtained from reference TRBV7-6 and TRBJ2-1, is as follows: GAGVSQSPRYKVTKRGQDVALRCDPISGHVSLYWYRQALGQGPEFLTYFNYEAQQDKSGLPNDRFSAERPEGSISTLTIQRTEQRDSAMYRCASSSRASYNEQFFGPGTRLTVL.

Details on this clone: Other DNA sequences in this specimen translate into the identical CDR3. The V and J genes are TRBV6-5 and TRBJ1-1; possible D gene TRBD1, 6 bases. The CDR3 length is 15 residues. Germline CDR1 is MNHEY and CDR2 is SVGAGI. Trimming left V 0 bases short and J 1 base short, with 9 bases between. The CDR3 DNA reads TGTGCCAGCAGTTACTCGATAGGGGGGAACACTGAAGCTTTCTTT. It yields the protein CASSYSIGGNTEAFF.

This sequence joins TRBV5-8 and TRBJ2-5, with D maybe TRBD2 (6 bases). The CDR3 has 16 amino acids. CDR1 and CDR2 (germline): SGHTS, YDEGEE. V was clipped by 0 bases and J by 7 bases, with 19 bases between them. CDR3 DNA: TGTGCCAGCAGCTTGGGGGAGGTCCAAGATATGGGGACCCAGTACTTC. Amino acid sequence: CASSLGEVQDMGTQYF.

This clone has a handful of counts. V gene TRBV27 combines with J gene TRBJ1-6; 7 bases are shared with TRBD1. The germline CDR1 and CDR2 sequences are MNHEY and SMNVEV (reference sequence). V lost 6 bases, J lost 7 bases, and 12 bases stayed unmatched. This CDR3 spans 16 amino acids. CDR3 region: CASSSSLDRSNSPLHF. CDR3 coding DNA: TGTGCCAGCAGCTCTTCCTTGGACAGGTCAAATTCACCCCTCCACTTT.

Concerning this clone itself: The sample carries other DNA sequences with the same CDR3. In DNA, the CDR3 is TGCGCCAGCAGCTTGAGCCCGAACACTGAAGCTTTCTTT. Translating gives CASSLSPNTEAFF. The chain carries TRBV5-1 and TRBJ1-1, with no clear D. V lost 1 base, J lost 1 base, and 5 bases lay in between. Looked up from germline, CDR1 is SGHRS and CDR2 is YFSETQ. The CDR3 totals 13 residues. Using reference TRBV5-1 and TRBJ1-1 for the parts outside the CDR3, the full variable domain is KAGVTQTPRYLIKTRGQQVTLSCSPISGHRSVSWYQQTPGQGLQFLFEYFSETQRNKGNFPGRFSGRQFSNSRSEMNVSTLELGDSALYLCASSLSPNTEAFFGQGTRLTVV.

The V gene is TRBV5-1, the J gene TRBJ2-7; D is possibly TRBD2 (5 bases). Trimming stripped 2 bases from V and 3 bases from J, with 9 bases between. Germline CDR1 and CDR2: SGHRS and YFSETQ. The CDR3 runs 13 residues. CDR3 in amino acids: CASSFGDLYEQYF. The CDR3 bases are TGCGCCAGCAGCTTCGGGGATCTCTACGAGCAGTACTTC.

As for this clone: The identical CDR3 is also encoded by other nucleotide sequences in the sample. The chain joins TRBV6-5 to TRBJ2-2; unclear D gene. Germline V gives CDR1 MNHEY, CDR2 SVGAGI. This CDR3 is 12 amino acids long. V lost 6 bases and J 4 bases, leaving 6 bases between the germline ends. In DNA form, the CDR3 reads TGTGCCAGCAGCTCATTCACCGGGGAGCTGTTTTTT. The encoded protein is CASSSFTGELFF.

The chain links TRBV27 to TRBJ2-2; tentatively, D is TRBD1 (6 bases). Germline CDR1 is MNHEY and CDR2 is SMNVEV (reference sequence). Trimming cost V 5 bases and J 2 bases, with 15 bases left between them. CDR3 size: 16 residues. The CDR3 here is CASSPRGGPNTGELFF. The CDR3 bases are TGTGCCAGCAGTCCGAGAGGGGGACCTAACACCGGGGAGCTGTTTTTT.

The rearrangement links TRBV30 to TRBJ1-2, with D hard to call. Per germline, CDR1 GTSNPN and CDR2 SVGIG (reference sequence). Trimming stripped 1 base from V and 8 bases from J, with 17 bases between. CDR3 length equals 14 residues. CDR3 sequence (DNA): TGTGCCTGGAGTGAGGGCCCGGGAGGGTCGGGCTACACCTTC. This gives the protein CAWSEGPGGSGYTF.

Turning to this clone: Within the sample, other DNA sequences also encode this same CDR3. The V and J genes are TRBV27 and TRBJ1-1, with 9 bases that match TRBD1. V lost 5 bases and J lost 4; bases outside the gene matches: 5. Looked up from germline, CDR1 is MNHEY and CDR2 is SMNVEV (reference sequence). This CDR3 region has 14 residues. The CDR3 loop reads CASSLGTGPTEAFF. The CDR3 nucleotides read TGTGCCAGCAGTCTCGGGACAGGGCCCACTGAAGCTTTCTTT.

The chain carries TRBV13 and TRBJ2-2, with D unclear. Trimming took 5 bases from V and 6 from J, leaving 19 bases between them. The CDR3 totals 16 residues. Germline CDR1 PRHDT, CDR2 FYEKMQ (reference sequence). CDR3 bases: TGTGCCAGCAGCCCCTTAGCCGGGTCTAACTCCGGGGAGCTGTTTTTT. Its protein product is CASSPLAGSNSGELFF.

Comment on this clone: Other DNA sequences in this specimen translate into the identical CDR3. The rearrangement uses TRBV6-5 and TRBJ2-7; 9 bases fit TRBD1. J lost 4 bases, V lost 2 bases, and 3 bases had no gene match. CDR1 is MNHEY and CDR2 is SVGAGI in the germline V gene. This CDR3 region has 14 residues. The CDR3 spells CASSYGDRDYEQYF. CDR3 in DNA: TGTGCCAGCAGTTACGGGGACAGGGATTACGAGCAGTACTTC.

CDR3 region: CASSMTTADTQYF. CDR3 bases: TGTGCCAGCAGTATGACAACGGCAGATACGCAGTATTTT. This chain links TRBV6-6 with TRBJ2-3; D ambiguous. CDR3 length: 13 residues. Germline V gene data show CDR1 as MNHNY and CDR2 as SVGAGI (reference sequence). V shed 5 bases and J shed 4 bases, with 10 bases lying between them.

This clone was recorded once. The chain recombines TRBV5-1 with TRBJ1-4; D is unresolved. Trimming removed 3 bases from V and 5 bases from J, with 17 bases in between. CDR3 length: 16 residues. Germline V CDR1 and CDR2: SGHRS, YFSETQ. Here the CDR3 DNA reads TGCGCCAGCAGCTCTACAATCGGACGGAGAAATGAAAAACTGTTTTTT. Protein product: CASSSTIGRRNEKLFF.

The V and J genes are TRBV4-3 and TRBJ2-3; D is unresolved. Germline values: CDR1 LGHNA, CDR2 YSLEER. Trimming left V 0 bases short and J 4 bases short, with 14 bases between. The CDR3 contains 16 residues. The DNA of the CDR3 is TGCGCCAGCAGCCAAGAACTCTACCTGCCCCCAGATACGCAGTATTTT. Translation gives CASSQELYLPPDTQYF.